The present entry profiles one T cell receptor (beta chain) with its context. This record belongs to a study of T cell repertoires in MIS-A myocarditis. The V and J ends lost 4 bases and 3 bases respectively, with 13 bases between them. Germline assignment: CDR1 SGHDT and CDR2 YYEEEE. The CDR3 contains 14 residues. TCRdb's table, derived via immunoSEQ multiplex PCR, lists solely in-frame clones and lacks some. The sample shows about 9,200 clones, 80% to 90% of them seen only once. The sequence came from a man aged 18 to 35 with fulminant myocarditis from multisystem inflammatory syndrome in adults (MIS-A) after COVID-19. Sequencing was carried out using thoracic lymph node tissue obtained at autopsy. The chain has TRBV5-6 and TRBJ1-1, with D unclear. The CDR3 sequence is CASSTRYLYTEAFF. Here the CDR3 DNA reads TGTGCCAGCAGCACGAGATATTTATACACTGAAGCTTTCTTT.